These 32 T cell receptor beta chains share one sample of origin, sequenced in a study of blood T cell repertoires in COVID-19. Some clones are missing from TCRdb's copy, which holds only in-frame ones; the method was immunoSEQ multiplex PCR. The sample contains 250,000 or so clones, about 79% of which appear only once. The sequenced sample consisted of peripheral blood. The receptors originated from a man in his forties who had recovered from COVID-19.

The chain links TRBV5-8 to TRBJ1-1; D remains ambiguous. The germline V gene encodes CDR1 SGHTS and CDR2 YDEGEE. CDR3 length: 13 residues. The V end was cut by 4 bases, the J end by 4 bases, with 11 bases between. CDR3 amino acids: CASSTQSGTEAFF. For the CDR3, the DNA is TGTGCCAGCAGCACCCAGAGCGGCACTGAAGCTTTCTTT.

This chain links TRBV10-3 with TRBJ2-5; 8 nucleotides line up with TRBD1. Germline CDR1 reads ENHRY; CDR2 reads SYGVKD. With V trimmed by 3 bases and J by 2 bases, 2 bases remained unmatched. The CDR3 totals 14 residues. CDR3 sequence: CAISDGTGQETQYF. CDR3 in DNA: TGTGCCATCAGTGACGGGACAGGTCAAGAGACCCAGTACTTC.

CDR3 DNA: TGTGCCACCAGCAGAGGGGGACAGGGCTACGAGCAGTACTTC. This translates into CATSRGGQGYEQYF. The V gene is TRBV15, the J gene TRBJ2-7; 9 nucleotides align to TRBD1. CDR1 is LNHNV, CDR2 YYDKDF, per germline (reference sequence). This CDR3 region has 14 residues. J gave up 3 bases and V 1 base, and 1 base lay outside the gene matches. The full variable domain, in which reference TRBV15 and TRBJ2-7 provide the parts outside the CDR3, is DAMVIQNPRYQVTQFGKPVTLSCSQTLNHNVMYWYQQKSSQAPKLLFHYYDKDFNNEADTPDNFQSRRPNTSFCFLDIRSPGLGDTAMYLCATSRGGQGYEQYFGPGTRLTVT.

The V call is TRBV6-2 or TRBV6-3, the J call TRBJ1-2; unclear D gene. Germline V gene data show CDR1 as MNHEY and CDR2 as SVGEGT. V dropped 2 bases and J dropped 5 bases, with 9 bases sitting between them. CDR3 length: 13 amino acids. The DNA for the CDR3 is TGTGCCAGCAGTTACGTGGCAGTGTATGGCTACACCTTC. It codes for CASSYVAVYGYTF.

This chain joins TRBV20-1 and TRBJ2-3; D remains ambiguous. Trimming took 6 bases from V and 5 from J, leaving 9 bases between them. From germline, CDR1 is DFQATT and CDR2 SNEGSKA (reference sequence). This CDR3 contains 11 residues. The CDR3 loop is CSASQLDTQYF. CDR3 in DNA: TGCAGTGCGTCCCAATTAGATACGCAGTATTTT.

CDR3 coding DNA: TGTGCCACCAGTGATTCGGGGGGCACCGGGGAGCTGTTTTTT. Amino acid sequence: CATSDSGGTGELFF. The genes are TRBV24-1 and TRBJ2-2; 7 bases agree with TRBD2. Germline CDR1 reads KGHDR; CDR2 reads SFDVKD. Unmatched junction bases numbered 0, after V lost 2 bases and J lost 4 bases. The CDR3 runs 14 residues.

The gene calls are TRBV19 and TRBJ1-2, with TRBD1 as a possible D gene (5 bases). V dropped 3 bases and J dropped 5 bases, with 13 bases sitting between them. Germline CDR1 LNHDA, CDR2 SQIVND (reference sequence). The CDR3 runs 14 residues. CDR3 DNA: TGTGCCAGTAGTATGACCGGGACTGCTTATGGCTACACCTTC. Its translation is CASSMTGTAYGYTF.

The CDR3 nucleotides read TGTGCCAGCAGTCCGACAGGGGAAACAACCTATGGCTACACCTTC. As protein: CASSPTGETTYGYTF. The chain is built from TRBV7-9 and TRBJ1-2, with 8 nucleotides matching TRBD1. Germline lookup yields CDR1 SEHNR and CDR2 FQNEAQ (reference sequence). V shed 6 bases, J shed 4 bases, and the junction held 10 bases outside the gene matches. This CDR3 spans 15 amino acids.

The V and J genes are TRBV6-2 or TRBV6-3 and TRBJ1-2; D is ambiguous. The germline V gene has CDR1 MNHEY and CDR2 SVGEGT. CDR3 length equals 13 residues. V gave up 3 bases and J gave up 2 bases, with 7 bases separating them. The CDR3 loop is CASSYSGNYGYTF. For the CDR3, the DNA is TGTGCCAGCAGTTATTCGGGGAACTATGGCTACACCTTC.

This chain connects TRBV19 to TRBJ1-5; the match to TRBD1 covers 11 bases. CDR1 and CDR2 (germline): LNHDA, SQIVND (reference sequence). The J segment lost 4 bases and the V segment lost 10 bases, leaving 3 bases of the junction unmatched. This CDR3 is built from 13 residues. The CDR3 here is CATGTGGNQPQHF. In DNA form, the CDR3 reads TGTGCCACGGGGACAGGGGGGAATCAGCCCCAGCATTTT. Together with reference TRBV19 and TRBJ1-5, the CDR3 gives the full variable domain: DGGITQSPKYLFRKEGQNVTLSCEQNLNHDAMYWYRQDPGQGLRLIYYSQIVNDFQKGDIAEGYSVSREKKESFPLTVTSAQKNPTAFYLCATGTGGNQPQHFGDGTRLSIL.

This rearrangement joins TRBV5-8 to TRBJ2-3; the D gene is possibly TRBD1 (7 bases). Per germline, CDR1 SGHTS and CDR2 YDEGEE. The CDR3 runs 14 residues. Trimming left V 4 bases short and J 4 bases short, with 13 bases between. The CDR3 DNA is TGTGCCAGCAGCAGCACAGGGGAGGCAGATACGCAGTATTTT. This translates into CASSSTGEADTQYF.

V and J are TRBV7-2 and TRBJ2-4; 7 bases are shared with TRBD2. Germline CDR1 and CDR2: SGHTA and FQGNSA. Trimming at V came to 2 bases and at J to 3 bases, leaving 1 base not matched to a gene. This CDR3 has 14 amino acids. The CDR3 sequence: CASSLPSGKNIQYF. The CDR3 nucleotides are TGTGCCAGCAGCTTACCTAGCGGCAAAAACATTCAGTACTTC.

The rearrangement uses TRBV6-2 or TRBV6-3 and TRBJ2-7; a possible D gene is TRBD2 (6 bases). The length of the CDR3 is 15 residues. Germline lookup yields CDR1 MNHEY and CDR2 SVGEGT. V was shortened by 5 bases and J by 3 bases, with 17 bases between the two germline ends. The CDR3 region has the DNA TGTGCCAGCAGTCAAACCGGGACGGACTACTACGAGCAGTACTTC. Its protein is CASSQTGTDYYEQYF.

This chain links TRBV7-9 with TRBJ1-2; D may be TRBD1 (5 bases). Trimming cost V 1 base and J 4 bases, with 10 bases left between them. This CDR3 contains 14 residues. From germline, CDR1 is SEHNR and CDR2 FQNEAQ (reference sequence). DNA for the CDR3: TGTGCCAGCAGCTTAGTACAGGAGTTCTATGGCTACACCTTC. This translates into CASSLVQEFYGYTF.

The rearrangement links TRBV13 to TRBJ1-1, with 7 bases aligning to TRBD1. Trimming cost V 2 bases and J 0 bases; bases outside gene matches: 9. Germline V gene sequence: CDR1 PRHDT, CDR2 FYEKMQ (reference sequence). The CDR3 runs 17 residues. CDR3 sequence reads: CASSLRQGQTMNTEAFF. Here the CDR3 DNA reads TGTGCCAGCAGCTTAAGACAGGGCCAGACCATGAACACTGAAGCTTTCTTT.

This chain uses TRBV12-5 with TRBJ1-2; tentatively, D is TRBD1 (6 bases). The CDR3 covers 14 residues. Deletions cut 3 bases from V and 7 bases from J, with 15 bases between. CDR1 is LGHNT and CDR2 is FRNRAP in the germline V gene. This CDR3 reads CASGFDFNRAGYTF. The CDR3 bases are TGTGCTAGTGGTTTCGACTTTAACAGGGCTGGCTACACCTTC. The whole variable domain, filled in from reference TRBV12-5 and TRBJ1-2, reads DARVTQTPRHKVTEMGQEVTMRCQPILGHNTVFWYRQTMMQGLELLAYFRNRAPLDDSGMPKDRFSAEMPDATLATLKIQPSEPRDSAVYFCASGFDFNRAGYTFGSGTRLTVV.

This clone was observed a single time. The V call is TRBV2, the J call TRBJ2-7, with no clear D. V lost 6 bases and J 5 bases, leaving 17 bases between the germline ends. The CDR3 loop spans 14 amino acids. Germline CDR1 reads SNHLY; CDR2 reads FYNNEI. This chain's CDR3 is CASRFLGPSDEQYF. The CDR3 DNA is TGTGCCAGCAGGTTCCTCGGCCCTAGTGACGAGCAGTACTTC.

This chain uses TRBV10-2 with TRBJ1-3; D unclear. This CDR3 has 15 amino acids. CDR1 and CDR2 from the germline V gene are WSHSY and SAAADI. Trimming removed 6 bases from V and 5 bases from J, with 17 bases in between. CDR3 loop: CASRAVTAGRNTIYF. CDR3 nucleotide sequence: TGCGCCAGCAGGGCCGTTACGGCGGGGAGAAACACCATATATTTT.

V usage is TRBV27 and J usage is TRBJ1-1; 7 nucleotides match TRBD1. This CDR3 has 15 residues. The trim removed 4 bases at V and 4 bases at J, leaving 9 bases unmatched. The germline gives CDR1 MNHEY, CDR2 SMNVEV (reference sequence). CDR3 residues: CASSSNDRVGTEAFF. The DNA of the CDR3 is TGTGCCAGCAGTTCTAACGACAGGGTTGGCACTGAAGCTTTCTTT.

The chain uses TRBV11-2 and TRBJ1-3; possibly TRBD1 for D (5 bases). V lost 4 bases to trimming and J lost 0 bases, with 10 bases between them. Per germline, CDR1 SGHAT and CDR2 FQNNGV. The CDR3 runs 15 residues. CDR3 amino acids: CASSSQGFSGNTIYF. The CDR3 region has the DNA TGTGCCAGCAGCTCCCAGGGATTCTCTGGAAACACCATATATTTT. Complete variable domain (other parts from reference TRBV11-2 and TRBJ1-3): EAGVAQSPRYKIIEKRQSVAFWCNPISGHATLYWYQQILGQGPKLLIQFQNNGVVDDSQLPKDRFSAERLKGVDSTLKIQPAKLEDSAVYLCASSSQGFSGNTIYFGEGSWLTVV.

The chain combines TRBV5-1 with TRBJ2-3; tentatively, D is TRBD2 (7 bases). Germline V CDR1 and CDR2: SGHRS, YFSETQ. This CDR3 has 17 residues. V lost 2 bases and J 0 bases, leaving 16 bases between the germline ends. This chain's CDR3 is CASSFTRGGASTDTQYF. The CDR3 coding sequence is TGCGCCAGCAGCTTTACGCGAGGGGGGGCTAGCACAGATACGCAGTATTTT.

The V and J genes are TRBV12-2 and TRBJ1-1. TRBV12-2 is assigned pseudogene status. This CDR3 comprises 15 residues. CDR3 sequence reads: CASRLASSAHTEAFF. In nucleotides, the CDR3 is TGTGCAAGTCGCTTAGCGAGTTCTGCACACACTGAAGCTTTCTTT.

The chain couples TRBV19 to TRBJ1-5, with D hard to call. This CDR3 has 18 amino acids. Germline V gene data show CDR1 as LNHDA and CDR2 as SQIVND (reference sequence). Trimming took off 7 bases at V and 0 bases at J, with 22 bases between the two ends. The CDR3 spells CASTRRAPSGDSNQPQHF. CDR3 coding DNA: TGTGCCAGTACCCGAAGGGCCCCCAGCGGGGATAGCAATCAGCCCCAGCATTTT.

This chain joins TRBV11-3 and TRBJ1-2, with TRBD1 as a possible D gene (5 bases). The V end lost 6 bases, the J end lost 1 base, and 9 bases lay between the germline ends. The CDR3 loop spans 13 amino acids. Germline CDR1 is SGHNT and CDR2 is YENEEA. CDR3 in amino acids: CASSFDSNYGYTF. The CDR3, as DNA: TGTGCCAGCAGTTTCGACAGTAACTATGGCTACACCTTC.

This chain joins TRBV2 and TRBJ1-1, with 8 positions matching TRBD1. Trimming removed 6 bases from V and 7 bases from J; junction bases left unmatched: 4. Germline V CDR1 and CDR2: SNHLY, FYNNEI. CDR3 length: 12 amino acids. The CDR3 nucleotides read TGTGCCAGCAGGGTGACAGGGGATGAAGCTTTCTTT. Translating it yields CASRVTGDEAFF.

The chain couples TRBV19 to TRBJ1-1; D possibly corresponds to TRBD1 (5 bases). The CDR3 runs 12 residues. Trimming removed 3 bases from V and 11 bases from J, with 13 bases in between. From germline, CDR1 is LNHDA and CDR2 SQIVND (reference sequence). The DNA for the CDR3 is TGTGCCAGTAGTATGGATGGGGGGGACGCTTTCTTT. Its protein is CASSMDGGDAFF.

This sequence joins TRBV5-1 and TRBJ2-3; 12 positions agree with TRBD2. This CDR3 has 16 residues. Germline CDR1 is SGHRS and CDR2 is YFSETQ. The trim removed 4 bases at V and 3 bases at J, leaving 6 bases unmatched. The CDR3 DNA sequence: TGCGCCAGCAGCCGGAGGACTAGCGGGATGACAGATACGCAGTATTTT. Translating gives CASSRRTSGMTDTQYF.

The J gene is TRBJ2-3, the V gene TRBV21-1; TRBD1 is the table's D call and was not checked against the DNA. TRBV21-1 is given as a pseudogene. This CDR3 spans 17 amino acids. For the CDR3, the DNA is TGTGCCAGCAGCAAAGAGGCTTCCGGGACAGACACAGATACGCAGTATTTT. This codes for CASSKEASGTDTDTQYF.

This rearrangement joins TRBV7-9 to TRBJ2-3; 7 bases match TRBD1. The germline V gene has CDR1 SEHNR and CDR2 FQNEAQ (reference sequence). This CDR3 spans 14 amino acids. The V gene end was trimmed by 5 bases and the J gene end by 2 bases; junction bases not matched to a gene: 4. DNA of the CDR3: TGTGCCAGCAGCCTGGACAGGCTCACAGATACGCAGTATTTT. It translates to CASSLDRLTDTQYF.

V and J are TRBV10-1 and TRBJ2-7, with D possibly being TRBD1 (5 bases). CDR1 and CDR2 (germline): WNHNN, SYGVQD (reference sequence). The CDR3 contains 16 residues. Trimming removed 6 bases from V and 3 bases from J, with 21 bases in between. CDR3: CASRPVGEGCIYEQYF. The CDR3 coding sequence is TGCGCCAGCAGACCCGTAGGGGAAGGGTGTATCTACGAGCAGTACTTC.

CDR3 amino acids: CASSYSGGGGEKLFF. CDR3 DNA: TGTGCCAGCAGTTACTCGGGGGGGGGCGGTGAAAAACTGTTTTTT. The J gene is TRBJ1-4, the V gene TRBV6-6; weak D call: TRBD1 (6 bases). Trimming left V 0 bases short and J 7 bases short, with 12 bases between. The germline CDR1 and CDR2 sequences are MNHNY and SVGAGI (reference sequence). The CDR3 sequence is 15 residues long.

This chain links TRBV6-6 with TRBJ2-6; D is perhaps TRBD2 (6 bases). Trimming removed 9 bases at V and 3 bases at J, with 12 bases between. The CDR3 loop spans 14 amino acids. Germline V gene lookup returns CDR1 MNHNY and CDR2 SVGAGI (reference sequence). In DNA, the CDR3 is TGTGCCAGTCAAGAGCGGGTTGGGGCCAACGTCCTGACTTTC. Translating gives CASQERVGANVLTF.